The 20 T cell receptor beta chains below all came from one sample that was sequenced in a study of T cell changes during pregnancy in multiple sclerosis. Clones were sequenced by immunoSEQ multiplex PCR, and TCRdb holds only the in-frame ones, with some missing. The table records some 50,000 clones, under 95% of them present only once. The sample was CD4+ T cells from peripheral blood mononuclear cells, taken in the second trimester of pregnancy. These receptors were collected from a female donor with multiple sclerosis, enrolled in a pregnancy study.

The rearrangement joins TRBV5-1 to TRBJ2-1; the match to TRBD2 covers 14 bases. CDR3 length equals 16 residues. The V segment lost 4 bases and the J segment 10 bases; nucleotides outside the gene matches: 10. Germline CDR1 is SGHRS and CDR2 is YFSETQ. In DNA form, the CDR3 reads TGCGCCAGCAGCCTATCGACTAGCGGGAGGGCCGGGGAGCAGTTCTTC. This codes for CASSLSTSGRAGEQFF.

This clone was detected once. V and J are TRBV7-6 and TRBJ2-1, with D perhaps TRBD2 (6 bases). Looked up from germline, CDR1 is SGHVS and CDR2 is FNYEAQ. V was clipped by 1 base and J by 9 bases, with 10 bases between them. The length of the CDR3 is 13 residues. The CDR3 coding sequence is TGTGCCAGCAGCTTAGAATGGGGAGGTGAGCAGTTCTTC. This gives the protein CASSLEWGGEQFF.

The chain uses TRBV6-1 and TRBJ2-4; 7 nucleotides line up with TRBD2. The V segment lost 3 bases and the J segment 7 bases; nucleotides outside the gene matches: 6. Germline V gives CDR1 MNHNS, CDR2 SASEGT. The CDR3 runs 14 residues. CDR3 in DNA: TGTGCCAGCAGTGAGCGGCTAGCGGTTAACATTCAGTACTTC. Translated: CASSERLAVNIQYF.

J is TRBJ2-3 and V is TRBV2; 10 bases align to TRBD2. Trimming at V came to 3 bases and at J to 0 bases, leaving 12 bases not matched to a gene. The CDR3 runs to 19 residues. Germline V CDR1 and CDR2: SNHLY, FYNNEI. CDR3 nucleotides: TGTGCCAGCAGTGACACTAGCGGGACGTTTATGCGAAGCACAGATACGCAGTATTTT. Translation gives CASSDTSGTFMRSTDTQYF. Using reference TRBV2 and TRBJ2-3 for the parts outside the CDR3, the full variable domain is EPEVTQTPSHQVTQMGQEVILRCVPISNHLYFYWYRQILGQKVEFLVSFYNNEISEKSEIFDDQFSVERPDGSNFTLKIRSTKLEDSAMYFCASSDTSGTFMRSTDTQYFGPGTRLTVL.

V and J are TRBV6-1 and TRBJ1-2, with 10 positions matching TRBD1. V shed 2 bases, J shed 6 bases, and the junction held 6 bases outside the gene matches. This CDR3 contains 15 residues. Looked up from germline, CDR1 is MNHNS and CDR2 is SASEGT. As DNA, the CDR3 is TGTGCCAGCAGTGAAATCCCCGGGACAGGGGATGGCTACACCTTC. This sequence encodes CASSEIPGTGDGYTF.

The chain recombines TRBV30 with TRBJ2-5; possibly TRBD1 for D (7 bases). V lost 5 bases and J lost 4, with 14 bases in between. Per the germline V gene, CDR1 is GTSNPN and CDR2 is SVGIG (reference sequence). This CDR3 spans 13 amino acids. The CDR3 DNA reads as TGTGCCTGGGCGACAGGGAGGCGAGAGACCCAGTACTTC. Translation: CAWATGRRETQYF. Filled out from reference TRBV30 and TRBJ2-5, the complete variable domain reads SQTIHQWPATLVQPVGSPLSLECTVEGTSNPNLYWYRQAAGRGLQLLFYSVGIGQISSEVPQNLSASRPQDRQFILSSKKLLLSDSGFYLCAWATGRRETQYFGPGTRLLVL.

The rearrangement uses TRBV27 and TRBJ2-1; the D gene is possibly TRBD1 (7 bases). This CDR3 has 14 residues. V lost 11 bases to trimming and J lost 7 bases, with 21 bases between them. The germline V gene has CDR1 MNHEY and CDR2 SMNVEV (reference sequence). CDR3 DNA sequence: TGTGCCGCCTCCGCGGGACAGACGGGGAATGAGCAGTTCTTC. Translated, it gives CAASAGQTGNEQFF.

The rearrangement uses TRBV11-3 and TRBJ2-7; D gene unclear. CDR1 and CDR2 from the germline V gene are SGHNT and YENEEA. CDR3 size: 15 residues. V lost 0 bases, J lost 3 bases, and 12 bases lay in between. This chain's CDR3 is CASSLDPIESYEQYF. In DNA form, the CDR3 reads TGTGCCAGCAGCTTAGATCCTATAGAAAGCTACGAGCAGTACTTC.

This chain connects TRBV14 to TRBJ2-7; D is undetermined. This CDR3 has 13 amino acids. The ends were cut back, 1 base at V and 3 bases at J, with 7 bases in the middle. Per the germline V gene, CDR1 is SGHDN and CDR2 is FVKESK. CDR3 sequence reads: CASSQVGLYEQYF. CDR3 nucleotides: TGTGCCAGCAGCCAAGTGGGCCTCTACGAGCAGTACTTC.

The CDR3 DNA reads as TGTGCCAGCAGTGCAACAGGGGGACACACTGAAGCTTTCTTT. Its protein product is CASSATGGHTEAFF. The chain links TRBV6-5 to TRBJ1-1; 8 nucleotides match TRBD1. The CDR3 length is 14 residues. The V and J ends lost 5 bases and 3 bases, in that order; junction bases with no gene match: 5. The germline gives CDR1 MNHEY, CDR2 SVGAGI.

This clone was seen once. The V and J genes are TRBV5-4 and TRBJ1-4; D might be TRBD1 (5 bases). The CDR3 has 15 residues. Trimming took 9 bases from V and 8 from J, leaving 23 bases between them. From germline, CDR1 is SGHNT and CDR2 YYREEE (reference sequence). The CDR3 coding sequence is TGTGCCACCGCTGAGGCCGGGGGAGGTCGGGAAAAACTGTTTTTT. Translated, it gives CATAEAGGGREKLFF. Full variable domain (outside the CDR3, taken from reference TRBV5-4 and TRBJ1-4): ETGVTQSPTHLIKTRGQQVTLRCSSQSGHNTVSWYQQALGQGPQFIFQYYREEENGRGNFPPRFSGLQFPNYSSELNVNALELDDSALYLCATAEAGGGREKLFFGSGTQLSVL.

V usage is TRBV29-1 and J usage is TRBJ2-2; 7 bases line up with TRBD1. Germline CDR1 reads SQVTM; CDR2 reads ANQGSEA. CDR3 size: 15 residues. V gave up 4 bases and J gave up 0 bases; unmatched junction bases: 5. CDR3 sequence reads: CSVVPDRANTGELFF. The CDR3 region has the DNA TGCAGCGTTGTCCCTGACAGGGCGAACACCGGGGAGCTGTTTTTT.

This chain uses TRBV10-3 with TRBJ1-4; 9 nucleotides agree with TRBD1. The CDR3 has 14 residues. V shed 10 bases, J shed 3 bases, and the junction held 6 bases outside the gene matches. Germline V gives CDR1 ENHRY, CDR2 SYGVKD. This CDR3 reads CATLQGAANEKLFF. CDR3 DNA sequence: TGTGCCACCCTACAGGGGGCAGCTAATGAAAAACTGTTTTTT.

The V call is TRBV5-1, the J call TRBJ2-3; a weak D match, TRBD1 (6 bases). This CDR3 contains 15 residues. Germline V gene data show CDR1 as SGHRS and CDR2 as YFSETQ. The V and J ends lost 4 bases and 0 bases respectively, with 12 bases between them. The CDR3 spells CASSTGQTSTDTQYF. The CDR3 DNA sequence: TGCGCCAGCAGCACTGGACAGACTAGCACAGATACGCAGTATTTT.

The chain combines TRBV5-4 with TRBJ2-2; 10 nucleotides align to TRBD2. CDR3 size: 17 residues. J gave up 6 bases and V 1 base, and 9 bases lay outside the gene matches. CDR1 SGHNT and CDR2 YYREEE come from the germline V gene (reference sequence). This chain's CDR3 is CASSLRSQRGGPGELFF. The CDR3 region has the DNA TGTGCCAGCAGCTTGAGGTCCCAGCGGGGGGGCCCCGGGGAGCTGTTTTTT.

This chain links TRBV5-8 with TRBJ2-3; D not certain. V was cut by 1 base and J by 0 bases, with 9 bases left in between. The CDR3 totals 15 residues. CDR1 and CDR2 (germline): SGHTS, YDEGEE. This chain's CDR3 is CASSLSGASTDTQYF. The CDR3 bases are TGTGCCAGCAGCTTGAGTGGAGCTAGCACAGATACGCAGTATTTT.

The rearrangement joins TRBV6-5 to TRBJ2-5, with a possible D match to TRBD1 (5 bases). Germline V CDR1 and CDR2: MNHEY, SVGAGI. CDR3 length: 14 amino acids. V lost 0 bases and J 5 bases, leaving 10 bases between the germline ends. The CDR3 here is CASSYSDAGETQYF. CDR3 nucleotide sequence: TGTGCCAGCAGTTACTCCGATGCAGGGGAGACCCAGTACTTC.

The V gene is TRBV2, the J gene TRBJ2-1; TRBD2 matches at 12 bases. CDR3 length: 17 residues. After removal of 4 bases from V and 4 bases from J, the junction contained 8 bases not matched to a gene. The germline V gene has CDR1 SNHLY and CDR2 FYNNEI. CDR3 amino acids: CASSALGLAGLYNEQFF. The CDR3 nucleotides are TGTGCCAGCAGTGCACTGGGACTAGCGGGCCTATACAATGAGCAGTTCTTC.

The chain links TRBV27 to TRBJ1-1; D ambiguous. Germline V CDR1 and CDR2: MNHEY, SMNVEV (reference sequence). The CDR3 has 16 residues. Trimming cost V 5 bases and J 0 bases, with 16 bases left between them. CDR3 in amino acids: CASSPARSGMNTEAFF. The DNA for the CDR3 is TGTGCCAGCAGTCCCGCCCGGTCGGGGATGAACACTGAAGCTTTCTTT.

This clone has a single count. The genes are TRBV29-1 and TRBJ2-1, with 9 bases lining up with TRBD2. From germline, CDR1 is SQVTM and CDR2 ANQGSEA. The CDR3 is 13 amino acids. Germline trimming cut 4 bases from V and 10 bases from J; bases unmatched to any gene: 8. CDR3 sequence: CSVGSSGNTEQFF. The CDR3 coding sequence is TGCAGCGTTGGATCTAGCGGGAATACGGAGCAGTTCTTC.